This T cell receptor beta chain was captured in a study of T cells in Graves' hyperthyroidism and ophthalmopathy. CDR1 SGHTS and CDR2 YDEGEE come from the germline V gene. The CDR3 is 17 residues long. Study observations and caveats: A 13 V-J signature model discriminated ophthalmopathy versus stable hyperthyroidism.

This clonotype has only a few counts. What it binds is unknown. A junction end diverges from the germline sequence, so it may reflect a read error. Diagnostic assessment was based on clinical symptoms, serum thyroxine and TRAb, thyroid ultrasound and orbital computed tomography. RNA transcripts were the template for amplifying TCR beta CDR3 regions. HTBI primers were employed in a first-round RT-PCR of the TCR CDR3. TCRdb processed the multiplex PCR reads anew with MiXCR; each CDR3 protein has one entry. The profile shows approximately 700,000 distinct CDR3 sequences, just under 45% of them singletons.

The sequence was collected from an adult man with Graves' disease, either hyperthyroidism or ophthalmopathy (not recorded which). The chain combines TRBV5-8 with TRBJ2-6, with TRBD1 identical over 10 bases. The sample comprised peripheral blood or thyroid tissue (not recorded which). The CDR3 spells CASSLGTGVSGANVLTF. As DNA, the CDR3 is TGTGCCAGCAGTTTGGGGACAGGGGTCTCTGGGGCCAACGTCCTGACTTTC.